Detailed here is one T cell receptor beta chain. The CDR3 contains 14 residues. V dropped 1 base and J dropped 9 bases, with 13 bases sitting between them. CDR1 is LGHNA, CDR2 YNFKEQ, per germline. Using immunoSEQ multiplex PCR, the repertoire was profiled, and TCRdb retains in-frame clones only, with some absent. Here the sample spans about 14,000 clones, about 61% being singletons. The record originates from a study of neoadjuvant anti-PD-1 for oral cavity cancer. Study context: Before surgery, most patients got three to four biweekly 3 mg/kg nivolumab doses.

Analysis of PBMCs was direct, with no culture step. This sequence joins TRBV4-2 and TRBJ2-1; D tentatively reads TRBD1 or TRBD2 (5 bases each). Sample: PBMCs, taken before nivolumab (anti-PD-1) treatment. The TCR comes from a person aged 35-80 years with oral cavity squamous cell carcinoma. CDR3 residues: CASSQGQGVSEQFF. Here the CDR3 DNA reads TGTGCCAGCAGCCAAGGGCAGGGAGTGAGTGAGCAGTTCTTC.